What follows are 27 T cell receptor beta chains derived from one specimen sequenced in a study of CD8+ T cells in alopecia areata. Treatment of the sample: oral pan-JAK inhibitor, 5-10 mg twice daily. It was cDNA, reverse transcribed from extracted RNA, that served as the sequencing template. Assay: immunoSEQ multiplex PCR; the TCRdb copy retains only in-frame clones and omits some. The sample has about 220,000 clones; 50% to 60% are singletons. Source: CD4+ T cells sorted from blood, taken at week 4, from a patient treated with tofacitinib. These receptors came from a human donor with alopecia areata.

V usage is TRBV9 and J usage is TRBJ2-7; TRBD2 agrees at 10 bases. CDR3 length: 17 amino acids. Germline V gene sequence: CDR1 SGDLS, CDR2 YYNGEE. V dropped 0 bases and J dropped 6; count of bases not matched to a gene: 12. The CDR3 reads CASSVGHSGGFSGEQYF. The CDR3 DNA is TGTGCCAGCAGCGTAGGGCATAGCGGGGGGTTTTCCGGCGAGCAGTACTTC.

This clone showed up just once. The J gene is TRBJ1-2, the V gene TRBV7-2; D is ambiguous. The CDR3 is 14 residues long. Trimming removed 1 base at V and 4 bases at J, with 10 bases between. Germline loops: CDR1 SGHTA, CDR2 FQGNSA. The CDR3 coding sequence is TGTGCCAGCAGCTTAGTCTCAGGCCCCTATGGCTACACCTTC. This encodes CASSLVSGPYGYTF.

The rearrangement joins TRBV11-2 to TRBJ2-7; TRBD1 matches at 7 bases. The CDR3 runs to 15 residues. Germline V gene sequence: CDR1 SGHAT, CDR2 FQNNGV. V gave up 4 bases and J gave up 6 bases; unmatched junction bases: 12. The DNA for the CDR3 is TGTGCCAGCAGCTCTCTACAGGGGATGGTAGGCGAGCAGTACTTC. It encodes CASSSLQGMVGEQYF.

The chain links TRBV27 to TRBJ1-1, with a weak D call TRBD1 (5 bases). Germline-derived CDR1 and CDR2 are MNHEY and SMNVEV (reference sequence). Trimming cost V 4 bases and J 9 bases, with 12 bases left between them. The CDR3 contains 12 residues. The CDR3 protein is CASSWGLGKAFF. CDR3 coding DNA: TGTGCCAGCAGTTGGGGCTTAGGGAAAGCTTTCTTT.

The chain links TRBV30 to TRBJ1-6, with unresolved D. The CDR3 has 14 amino acids. Trimming removed 0 bases from V and 11 bases from J, with 14 bases in between. Germline V gives CDR1 GTSNPN, CDR2 SVGIG (reference sequence). The chain's CDR3 is CAWSVRTPRPPLHF. In DNA, the CDR3 is TGTGCCTGGAGTGTCAGGACCCCCCGTCCACCCCTCCACTTT.

The chain uses TRBV29-1 and TRBJ1-2, with no clear D. CDR3 length: 13 amino acids. Germline V gene sequence: CDR1 SQVTM, CDR2 ANQGSEA. The V and J ends lost 3 bases and 4 bases respectively, with 12 bases between them. CDR3 sequence (DNA): TGCAGCGTTGATGGCAGGACGGGCTATGGCTACACCTTC. This codes for CSVDGRTGYGYTF. The complete variable domain, with remaining parts taken from reference TRBV29-1 and TRBJ1-2, reads SAVISQKPSRDICQRGTSLTIQCQVDSQVTMMFWYRQQPGQSLTLIATANQGSEATYESGFVIDKFPISRPNLTFSTLTVSNMSPEDSSIYLCSVDGRTGYGYTFGSGTRLTVV.

The chain employs TRBV6-1 and TRBJ1-2; tentatively, D is TRBD1 (5 bases). Germline CDR1 is MNHNS and CDR2 is SASEGT. V was clipped by 10 bases and J by 5 bases, with 17 bases between them. This CDR3 is built from 13 residues. The CDR3 DNA is TGTGCCACCGCCAGGGACCGAGATTATGGCTACACCTTC. Its translation is CATARDRDYGYTF.

The gene calls are TRBV7-8 and TRBJ2-7; D unresolved. Germline CDR1 and CDR2: SGHVS and FQNEAQ. This CDR3 contains 14 residues. V dropped 4 bases and J dropped 4 bases, with 14 bases sitting between them. The CDR3 region is CASSSQFGSYEQYF. CDR3 nucleotide sequence: TGTGCCAGCAGCTCGCAGTTCGGTTCGTACGAGCAGTACTTC.

CDR3 DNA sequence: TGCAGCGTTGGGTCACAGGGGGCGGGAGAGCAGTACTTC. The encoded protein is CSVGSQGAGEQYF. This chain uses TRBV29-1 with TRBJ2-7; TRBD1 agrees at 9 bases. Germline trimming cut 4 bases from V and 7 bases from J; bases unmatched to any gene: 8. The germline V gene encodes CDR1 SQVTM and CDR2 ANQGSEA. This CDR3 comprises 13 residues.

J is TRBJ1-1 and V is TRBV29-1; 7 nucleotides line up with TRBD1. Trimming cost V 4 bases and J 2 bases; bases outside gene matches: 4. The germline gives CDR1 SQVTM, CDR2 ANQGSEA. The CDR3 sequence is 13 residues long. CDR3 in DNA: TGCAGCGTTGCGACAGGGCCCAACACTGAAGCTTTCTTT. Amino acids: CSVATGPNTEAFF.

The rearrangement uses TRBV6-6 and TRBJ1-1; D is unclear. V was shortened by 5 bases and J by 2 bases, with 3 bases between the two germline ends. From germline, CDR1 is MNHNY and CDR2 SVGAGI (reference sequence). The CDR3 is 11 amino acids. The CDR3 DNA reads as TGTGCCAGCAGTCCCAACACTGAAGCTTTCTTT. Protein sequence: CASSPNTEAFF.

The chain uses TRBV30 and TRBJ2-5; D remains unclear. Germline loops: CDR1 GTSNPN, CDR2 SVGIG (reference sequence). The CDR3 length is 13 residues. V dropped 4 bases and J dropped 0 bases, with 9 bases sitting between them. In nucleotides, the CDR3 is TGTGCCTGGACAGGCCTACACCAAGAGACCCAGTACTTC. Its protein is CAWTGLHQETQYF.

In nucleotides, the CDR3 is TGTGCCTGGAACCGGGACAGGGGCTATGGCTACACCTTC. Residues: CAWNRDRGYGYTF. The chain uses TRBV30 and TRBJ1-2, with TRBD1 matching over 10 bases. The CDR3 loop spans 13 amino acids. Germline V CDR1 and CDR2: GTSNPN, SVGIG (reference sequence). V gave up 4 bases and J gave up 4 bases; unmatched junction bases: 3.

As concerns this clone: Other DNA sequences within the sample encode an identical CDR3. The chain uses TRBV29-1 and TRBJ1-1; D gene ambiguous. Germline V lookup: CDR1 SQVTM, CDR2 ANQGSEA. The CDR3 sequence is 10 residues long. V was trimmed by 7 bases and J by 2 bases, leaving 5 bases between them. CDR3: CSAGNTEAFF. For the CDR3, the DNA is TGCAGCGCCGGAAACACTGAAGCTTTCTTT.

The chain couples TRBV29-1 to TRBJ2-1, with D unresolved. CDR1 SQVTM and CDR2 ANQGSEA come from the germline V gene. This CDR3 spans 12 amino acids. V was clipped by 0 bases and J by 7 bases, with 7 bases between them. CDR3 coding DNA: TGCAGCGTTGAAGAGGTGTTTAATGAGCAGTTCTTC. Its translation: CSVEEVFNEQFF.

The J gene is TRBJ2-1, the V gene TRBV2; maybe TRBD2 (5 bases). With 0 bases removed from V and 12 bases from J, the gap between germline ends came to 6 bases. There are 11 residues in the CDR3. Per germline, CDR1 SNHLY and CDR2 FYNNEI. CDR3 loop: CASSEARVQFF. The CDR3 nucleotides read TGTGCCAGCAGTGAAGCGCGGGTGCAGTTCTTC.

This chain uses TRBV6-5 with TRBJ1-2, with 8 bases that match TRBD1. Losses at the gene ends were 2 bases for V and 4 bases for J; bases not matched to a gene: 3. The CDR3 runs to 14 residues. Per the germline V gene, CDR1 is MNHEY and CDR2 is SVGAGI. CDR3 in amino acids: CASSYLGTGYGYTF. The DNA for the CDR3 is TGTGCCAGCAGTTACCTAGGGACAGGCTATGGCTACACCTTC.

In this sample, this clone turned up a few times. V usage is TRBV30 and J usage is TRBJ1-4; the D is unclear. The CDR3 sequence is 13 residues long. V was trimmed by 3 bases and J by 8 bases, leaving 13 bases between them. Germline V gives CDR1 GTSNPN, CDR2 SVGIG (reference sequence). CDR3 sequence (DNA): TGTGCCTGGAGGAGGCCCTTCGAGGAAAAACTGTTTTTT. This gives the protein CAWRRPFEEKLFF. Full variable domain (missing parts from reference TRBV30 and TRBJ1-4): SQTIHQWPATLVQPVGSPLSLECTVEGTSNPNLYWYRQAAGRGLQLLFYSVGIGQISSEVPQNLSASRPQDRQFILSSKKLLLSDSGFYLCAWRRPFEEKLFFGSGTQLSVL.

J is TRBJ2-7 and V is TRBV18; unclear D gene. Looked up from germline, CDR1 is KGHSH and CDR2 is LQKENI. V lost 6 bases, J lost 2 bases, and 8 bases lay in between. The CDR3 is 12 residues long. The CDR3 loop reads CASSSNPYEQYF. The CDR3, as DNA: TGTGCCAGCTCCTCAAACCCCTACGAGCAGTACTTC.

The sample holds a few counts of this clone. The chain combines TRBV19 with TRBJ1-2, with D possibly TRBD1 on 5 matching bases. The CDR3 totals 15 residues. V was trimmed by 3 bases and J by 2 bases, leaving 13 bases between them. The germline CDR1 and CDR2 sequences are LNHDA and SQIVND (reference sequence). The chain's CDR3 is CASSIQGTPNYGYTF. CDR3 DNA: TGTGCCAGTAGTATTCAGGGTACTCCAAACTATGGCTACACCTTC.

This clone was counted only a few times. The junction shows a germline mismatch at one end, possibly a read error. This chain uses TRBV29-1 with TRBJ1-2; a weak D match, TRBD1 (6 bases). Germline CDR1 and CDR2: SQVTM and ANQGSEA. This CDR3 has 13 residues. CDR3 in DNA: TGCAGCGTCGAAGGGGTCAGGGGTTATGGCTACACCTTC. The encoded protein is CSVEGVRGYGYTF.

The chain employs TRBV10-2 and TRBJ1-2, with D unclear. Germline values: CDR1 WSHSY, CDR2 SAAADI. V lost 0 bases and J lost 5, with 16 bases in between. This CDR3 comprises 16 residues. The CDR3 reads CASSESSSGSGYGYTF. The DNA of the CDR3 is TGCGCCAGCAGTGAGTCTAGTTCCGGGAGTGGGTATGGCTACACCTTC.

The rearrangement joins TRBV7-9 to TRBJ2-7; 8 bases are a match to TRBD2. CDR1 and CDR2 (germline): SEHNR, FQNEAQ (reference sequence). Trimming at V came to 0 bases and at J to 7 bases, leaving 5 bases not matched to a gene. The length of the CDR3 is 14 residues. The DNA for the CDR3 is TGTGCCAGCAGCTTAGCTAGCGGGGACGGGGAGCAGTACTTC. Its translation: CASSLASGDGEQYF.

The V gene is TRBV11-2, the J gene TRBJ2-7; 8 bases are shared with TRBD1. The CDR3 runs to 13 residues. V lost 10 bases and J lost 3; bases outside the gene matches: 8. Germline CDR1 is SGHAT and CDR2 is FQNNGV. CDR3 DNA sequence: TGTGCCACTACGGGTACAGGGGGCTACGAGCAGTACTTC. Its protein product is CATTGTGGYEQYF.

J is TRBJ2-6 and V is TRBV5-5, with no clear D. The germline V and J ends were trimmed by 0 bases and 5 bases, with 9 bases remaining between them. The CDR3 contains 15 residues. CDR1 is SGHKS and CDR2 is YYEKEE in the germline V gene (reference sequence). CDR3 region: CASSLEGSRANVLTF. CDR3 nucleotide sequence: TGTGCCAGCAGCTTGGAAGGGTCGAGGGCCAACGTCCTGACTTTC.

Only a few counts were recorded for this clone. This sequence joins TRBV21-1 and TRBJ1-2. TRBV21-1 is noted as a pseudogene. The CDR3 length is 15 residues. For the CDR3, the DNA is TGTGCCAGCAGCAACTCGGTACTGGAGAACTATGGCTACACCTTC. Its translation: CASSNSVLENYGYTF.

J is TRBJ2-6 and V is TRBV29-1, with no clear D. Trimming removed 7 bases from V and 2 bases from J, with 9 bases in between. The CDR3 contains 13 residues. Germline CDR1 and CDR2: SQVTM and ANQGSEA. In DNA form, the CDR3 reads TGCAGCGCTGGGCAGGCTGGGGCCAACGTCCTGACTTTC. Encoded protein: CSAGQAGANVLTF.